This T cell receptor beta chain is drawn from a study of T cells in Graves' hyperthyroidism and ophthalmopathy. General study points: Prediction of ophthalmopathy progression came a median around 6.5 months pre-onset. From stable hyperthyroidism, ophthalmopathy was set apart by a 13 V-J model.

Per germline, CDR1 SNHLY and CDR2 FYNNEI. The CDR3 is made up of 14 amino acids. J was trimmed by 0 bases and V by 7 bases; bases with no gene match: 3. What was amplified from RNA transcripts were TCR beta CDR3 regions. HTBI primers were the set used in a first-round RT-PCR of the TCR CDR3. TCRdb independently ran MiXCR on the multiplex PCR reads; one entry per CDR3 protein. Of around 620,000 distinct CDR3 sequences listed, about 45% are singletons. Exclusions: uncontrolled infection, other autoimmune disease, pregnancy, lactation. Clinicians diagnosed patients from clinical symptoms, serum thyroxine and TRAb, thyroid ultrasound and orbital computed tomography. As concerns this clonotype: Its antigen remains unidentified.

The chain couples TRBV2 to TRBJ2-1; TRBD2 matches at 7 bases. The sequence derives from an adult woman with Graves' disease, either hyperthyroidism or ophthalmopathy (not recorded which). Sample: peripheral blood or thyroid tissue (not recorded which). The CDR3: CASTVAGSYNEQFF. The CDR3, as DNA: TGTGCCAGCACTGTAGCGGGCTCCTACAATGAGCAGTTCTTC.